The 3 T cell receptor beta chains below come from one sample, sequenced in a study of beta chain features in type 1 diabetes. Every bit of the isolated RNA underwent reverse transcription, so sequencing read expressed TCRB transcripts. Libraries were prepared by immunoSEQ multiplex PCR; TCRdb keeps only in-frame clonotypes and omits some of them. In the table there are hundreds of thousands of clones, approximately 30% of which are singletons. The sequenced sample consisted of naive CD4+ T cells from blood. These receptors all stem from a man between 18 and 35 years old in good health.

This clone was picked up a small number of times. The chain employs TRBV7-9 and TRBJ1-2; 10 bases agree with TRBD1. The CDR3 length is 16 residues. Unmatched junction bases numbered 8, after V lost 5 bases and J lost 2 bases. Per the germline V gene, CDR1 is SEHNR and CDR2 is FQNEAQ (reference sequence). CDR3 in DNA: TGTGCCAGCAGCCTAGACAGGGGGCTCGACAACTATGGCTACACCTTC. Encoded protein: CASSLDRGLDNYGYTF.

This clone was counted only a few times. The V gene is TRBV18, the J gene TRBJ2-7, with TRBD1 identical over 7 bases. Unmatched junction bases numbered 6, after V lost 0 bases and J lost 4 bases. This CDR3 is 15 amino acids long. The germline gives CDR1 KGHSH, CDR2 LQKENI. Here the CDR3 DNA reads TGTGCCAGCTCACCACCGGGAAGGGGGCAGTACGAGCAGTACTTC. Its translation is CASSPPGRGQYEQYF. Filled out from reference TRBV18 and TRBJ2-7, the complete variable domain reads NAGVMQNPRHLVRRRGQEARLRCSPMKGHSHVYWYRQLPEEGLKFMVYLQKENIIDESGMPKERFSAEFPKEGPSILRIQQVVRGDSAAYFCASSPPGRGQYEQYFGPGTRLTVT.

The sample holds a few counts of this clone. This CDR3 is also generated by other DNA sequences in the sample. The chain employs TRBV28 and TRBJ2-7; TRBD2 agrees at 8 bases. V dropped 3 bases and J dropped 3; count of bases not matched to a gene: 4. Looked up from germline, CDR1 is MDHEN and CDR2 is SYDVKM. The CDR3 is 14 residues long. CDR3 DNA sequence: TGTGCCAGCAGTTTGGCGGGGGGAGGCTACGAGCAGTACTTC. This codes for CASSLAGGGYEQYF.